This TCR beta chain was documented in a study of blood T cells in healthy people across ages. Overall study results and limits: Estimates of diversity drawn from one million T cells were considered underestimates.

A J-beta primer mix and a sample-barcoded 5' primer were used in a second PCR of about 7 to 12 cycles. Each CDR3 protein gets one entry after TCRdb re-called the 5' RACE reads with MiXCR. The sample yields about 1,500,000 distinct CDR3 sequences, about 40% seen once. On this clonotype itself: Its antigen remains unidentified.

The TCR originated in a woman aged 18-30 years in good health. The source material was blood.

CDR3 protein: CSAPTSGTSGGTSQFF. In DNA form, the CDR3 reads TGCAGTGCTCCTACCTCCGGGACTAGCGGGGGGACCTCACAGTTCTTC. The chain links TRBV20-1 to TRBJ2-1; TRBD2 agrees at 15 bases. V gave up 5 bases and J gave up 13 bases; unmatched junction bases: 15. Germline values: CDR1 DFQATT, CDR2 SNEGSKA (reference sequence). The CDR3 runs 16 residues.